The clone carrying this TCR beta chain appeared many times. Each CDR3 protein is one row after TCRdb ran MiXCR on the RT-PCR reads. The table lists almost 700,000 distinct CDR3 sequences, over 12% of them singletons. From germline, CDR1 is DFQATT and CDR2 SNEGSKA (reference sequence). The length of the CDR3 is 14 residues. This chain uses TRBV20-1 with TRBJ2-7; D remains unclear. This clonotype was obtained from a female donor in good health, serving as a healthy control. The sample consisted of memory CD4+ T cells from blood. The CDR3 region is CSAPSGVSDYEQYF. For the CDR3, the DNA is TGCAGCGCACCGTCAGGCGTTTCTGACTACGAGCAGTACTTC.